Listed here are 3 T cell receptor beta chains from one sample, sequenced in a study of T cells in Graves' hyperthyroidism and ophthalmopathy. TCR beta CDR3 regions were amplified from RNA. The HTBI set primed first-round TCR CDR3 RT-PCR. Each CDR3 protein gets one entry after TCRdb re-called the multiplex PCR reads with MiXCR. Among more than 550,000 distinct CDR3 sequences listed, over 15% were seen once. Material: blood. All receptors come from a woman between 45 and 60 years old with Graves' hyperthyroidism that later progressed to Graves' ophthalmopathy.

This clonotype showed up many times. This rearrangement joins TRBV5-1 to TRBJ1-1; TRBD1 aligns across 7 bases. The germline V gene has CDR1 SGHRS and CDR2 YFSETQ. The ends lost 3 bases at V and 2 bases at J; junction bases unmatched: 7. This CDR3 has 15 amino acids. As DNA, the CDR3 is TGCGCCAGCAGCTCGATGACAGGGCCTAACACTGAAGCTTTCTTT. Its protein is CASSSMTGPNTEAFF. Looking up the rest from reference TRBV5-1 and TRBJ1-1 gives the full variable domain: KAGVTQTPRYLIKTRGQQVTLSCSPISGHRSVSWYQQTPGQGLQFLFEYFSETQRNKGNFPGRFSGRQFSNSRSEMNVSTLELGDSALYLCASSSMTGPNTEAFFGQGTRLTVV.

The chain employs TRBV4-1 and TRBJ2-7, with 7 bases identical to TRBD2. The CDR3 loop spans 16 amino acids. The V gene's germline CDR1 is MGHRA and CDR2 YSYEKL. Trimming at V came to 0 bases and at J to 2 bases, leaving 7 bases not matched to a gene. CDR3 bases: TGCGCCAGCAGCCAAGATCCCGGGGGGTCCCCCTACGAGCAGTACTTC. Its protein product is CASSQDPGGSPYEQYF.

V is TRBV20-1 and J is TRBJ1-5; 7 bases map to TRBD1. The CDR3 is 15 amino acids. Germline trimming cut 3 bases from V and 5 bases from J; bases unmatched to any gene: 10. Germline loops: CDR1 DFQATT, CDR2 SNEGSKA (reference sequence). The CDR3 sequence is CSASKRQGGDQPQHF. Written as DNA, the CDR3 is TGCAGTGCTAGCAAGAGACAGGGAGGGGATCAGCCCCAGCATTTT.